This TCR beta chain emerged from a study of T cell repertoires in cytomegalovirus infection. Study-level information: Indications came from public TCR beta signatures; they pointed to CMV infection and to a matching HLA type. Study observations and caveats: Cumulative public TCR beta family frequency identified CMV carriers with the relevant HLA. The study found HLA-C-restricted CMV-specific TCR beta clonotypes dominating the ex vivo response.

In TCRdb, the reads were re-called with MiXCR into one record per CDR3 protein. This sample has hundreds of thousands of distinct CDR3 sequences, with over 7.5% found just once. Points on this clonotype: Antigen specificity is unknown.

The CDR3 length is 11 residues. V lost 8 bases and J lost 3, with 7 bases in between. The germline gives CDR1 SGHTA, CDR2 FQGNSA. This TCR was sampled from a human donor in good health (CMV status not recorded). Some clones in this sample may be carry-over from other donors' samples. The sequenced sample was PBMCs. The chain carries TRBV7-2 and TRBJ1-1; D not resolved. The CDR3 here is CASQVDTEAFF. The CDR3 DNA follows: TGTGCCAGCCAGGTCGACACTGAAGCTTTCTTT.